The next 23 T cell receptor beta chains were all read from a single sample in a study of T cell responses to AZD1222 COVID-19 vaccine. Method: immunoSEQ multiplex PCR; TCRdb's copy keeps in-frame clones and lacks some. The table has fewer than 130,000 clones, about nine tenths seen once; the top ten hold around 1.6%. Sequenced material: peripheral blood, taken on day 0 of AZD1222 vaccination. These receptors were collected from an adult in good health.

V gene TRBV5-5 combines with J gene TRBJ2-7; 9 bases fit TRBD1. This CDR3 has 13 residues. The germline CDR1 and CDR2 sequences are SGHKS and YYEKEE (reference sequence). V lost 5 bases to trimming and J lost 6 bases; unmatched junction nucleotides: 6. In nucleotides, the CDR3 is TGTGCCAGCAGGACCGGGACAGGGATCGAGCAGTACTTC. It codes for CASRTGTGIEQYF.

The V call is TRBV5-6, the J call TRBJ2-5, with unresolved D. The V gene lost 1 base and the J gene lost 3 bases, with 10 bases spanning the gap. Per germline, CDR1 SGHDT and CDR2 YYEEEE. The CDR3 runs to 14 residues. CDR3 nucleotide sequence: TGTGCCAGCAGCTTGCCAGGTGGGGAAGAGACCCAGTACTTC. Translation gives CASSLPGGEETQYF.

V gene TRBV30 combines with J gene TRBJ2-5, with 9 bases aligning to TRBD1. This CDR3 has 15 amino acids. The germline V gene encodes CDR1 GTSNPN and CDR2 SVGIG (reference sequence). The ends lost 3 bases at V and 5 bases at J; junction bases unmatched: 10. The CDR3 is CAWSAQTGGGETQYF. CDR3 bases: TGTGCCTGGAGCGCCCAGACAGGGGGTGGTGAGACCCAGTACTTC.

V usage is TRBV3-1 (or the pseudogene TRBV3-2) and J usage is TRBJ1-2; 8 bases are shared with TRBD1. After removal of 3 bases from V and 8 bases from J, the junction contained 5 bases not matched to a gene. The CDR3 has 13 amino acids. The germline V gene encodes CDR1 LGHDT and CDR2 YNNKEL (reference sequence). DNA for the CDR3: TGTGCCAGCAGCCATTGGGACAGGAACGGCTACACCTTC. Its translation: CASSHWDRNGYTF.

This clone was detected once. The V and J genes are TRBV4-1 and TRBJ2-5, with D unresolved. Germline V CDR1 and CDR2: MGHRA, YSYEKL. The CDR3 consists of 15 residues. The germline V and J ends were trimmed by 1 base and 4 bases, with 13 bases remaining between them. CDR3 amino acids: CASSQVPFPRETQYF. CDR3 sequence (DNA): TGCGCCAGCAGCCAAGTTCCTTTTCCCAGAGAGACCCAGTACTTC.

The chain uses TRBV5-4 and TRBJ2-5, with 13 bases lining up with TRBD2. With 5 bases clipped from V and 3 bases from J, the junction kept 10 bases outside the gene matches. In germline, CDR1 is SGHNT, CDR2 YYREEE (reference sequence). There are 17 residues in the CDR3. The CDR3 nucleotides are TGTGCCAGCAGATTGACTAGCGGGGGGCGCGAAGAAGAGACCCAGTACTTC. Translation gives CASRLTSGGREEETQYF.

This chain links TRBV6-6 with TRBJ1-2; D is unclear. Germline lookup yields CDR1 MNHNY and CDR2 SVGAGI (reference sequence). CDR3 size: 14 residues. Trimming stripped 4 bases from V and 0 bases from J, with 9 bases between. CDR3 residues: CASSWTQANYGYTF. CDR3 DNA sequence: TGTGCCAGCAGTTGGACTCAAGCTAACTATGGCTACACCTTC.

The chain carries TRBV27 and TRBJ1-2; D perhaps matches TRBD1 (6 bases). Germline V gene lookup returns CDR1 MNHEY and CDR2 SMNVEV (reference sequence). With 8 bases removed from V and 3 bases from J, the gap between germline ends came to 13 bases. There are 13 residues in the CDR3. The CDR3 region has the DNA TGTGCCAGCGCCATGGACAGCTACTATGGCTACACCTTC. Its protein is CASAMDSYYGYTF.

J is TRBJ2-7 and V is TRBV7-8; D is perhaps TRBD1 (5 bases). The CDR3 covers 14 residues. Germline V gene data show CDR1 as SGHVS and CDR2 as FQNEAQ. V lost 0 bases to trimming and J lost 2 bases, with 8 bases between them. For the CDR3, the DNA is TGTGCCAGCAGCTTAGCCGGCAGGGCCTACGAGCAGTACTTC. Protein sequence: CASSLAGRAYEQYF.

V gene TRBV5-1 combines with J gene TRBJ1-5; a possible D gene is TRBD1 (5 bases). Germline values: CDR1 SGHRS, CDR2 YFSETQ. Trimming cost V 0 bases and J 6 bases, with 13 bases left between them. The CDR3 length is 15 residues. CDR3 nucleotides: TGCGCCAGCAGCTTGGAGGGCAGGGCAGGTCAGCCCCAGCATTTT. Translated: CASSLEGRAGQPQHF. The complete variable domain, with remaining parts taken from reference TRBV5-1 and TRBJ1-5, reads KAGVTQTPRYLIKTRGQQVTLSCSPISGHRSVSWYQQTPGQGLQFLFEYFSETQRNKGNFPGRFSGRQFSNSRSEMNVSTLELGDSALYLCASSLEGRAGQPQHFGDGTRLSIL.

The CDR3 nucleotides read TGTGCCAGTAGTAGTGACAGGGGTAGCAATCAGCCCCAGCATTTT. Its protein product is CASSSDRGSNQPQHF. This chain joins TRBV19 and TRBJ1-5; 8 bases are shared with TRBD1. There are 15 residues in the CDR3. V shed 4 bases, J shed 0 bases, and the junction held 2 bases outside the gene matches. Germline values: CDR1 LNHDA, CDR2 SQIVND (reference sequence).

The rearrangement uses TRBV7-9 and TRBJ2-7; 9 bases line up with TRBD1. The CDR3 is 14 amino acids. With 5 bases clipped from V and 9 bases from J, the junction kept 11 bases outside the gene matches. Germline V gives CDR1 SEHNR, CDR2 FQNEAQ (reference sequence). In nucleotides, the CDR3 is TGTGCCAGCAGCGCACCCTGGGACAGGGAACGGCAGTACTTC. Protein sequence: CASSAPWDRERQYF. Combining the CDR3 with reference TRBV7-9 and TRBJ2-7 gives the whole variable domain DTGVSQNPRHKITKRGQNVTFRCDPISEHNRLYWYRQTLGQGPEFLTYFQNEAQLEKSRLLSDRFSAERPKGSFSTLEIQRTEQGDSAMYLCASSAPWDRERQYFGPGTRLTVT.

This clone appeared once. Here the CDR3 reads CATSRGGGQGAFDTGELFF. DNA of the CDR3: TGTGCCACCAGCAGAGGAGGGGGACAGGGGGCGTTTGACACCGGGGAGCTGTTTTTT. The rearrangement joins TRBV15 to TRBJ2-2, with 12 nucleotides matching TRBD1. J lost 3 bases, V lost 1 base, and 9 bases had no gene match. There are 19 residues in the CDR3. CDR1 is LNHNV and CDR2 is YYDKDF in the germline V gene (reference sequence).

V is TRBV4-1 and J is TRBJ1-2, with D perhaps TRBD1 (5 bases). CDR3 size: 16 residues. Germline V gene data show CDR1 as MGHRA and CDR2 as YSYEKL. V lost 1 base and J 5 bases, leaving 17 bases between the germline ends. As DNA, the CDR3 is TGCGCCAGCAGCCAAGGTGGGGCGAGGGTGGATTATGGCTACACCTTC. It translates to CASSQGGARVDYGYTF.

The chain employs TRBV6-5 and TRBJ1-1; TRBD1 might be the D (5 bases). CDR3 size: 14 residues. Germline CDR1 is MNHEY and CDR2 is SVGAGI. Deletions cut 8 bases from V and 1 base from J, with 14 bases between. The CDR3 bases are TGTGCCAGCCTGATATGGCAGGGGAACACTGAAGCTTTCTTT. It yields the protein CASLIWQGNTEAFF.

The chain carries TRBV6-5 and TRBJ1-4, with D hard to call. The CDR3 has 15 amino acids. The germline V and J ends were trimmed by 5 bases and 7 bases, with 17 bases remaining between them. Germline V gene sequence: CDR1 MNHEY, CDR2 SVGAGI. This chain's CDR3 is CASSTYFEQAEKLFF. The CDR3, as DNA: TGTGCCAGCAGTACCTACTTCGAGCAGGCTGAAAAACTGTTTTTT.

The rearrangement joins TRBV6-5 to TRBJ2-7; D may be TRBD1 (6 bases). Trimming stripped 8 bases from V and 7 bases from J, with 18 bases between. CDR1 and CDR2 from the germline V gene are MNHEY and SVGAGI. The CDR3 runs to 13 residues. The CDR3 sequence is CASGAGAVWEQYF. CDR3 in DNA: TGTGCCAGCGGGGCAGGGGCCGTCTGGGAGCAGTACTTC.

The chain employs TRBV18 and TRBJ1-1; D is undetermined. The CDR3 loop spans 14 amino acids. CDR1 is KGHSH and CDR2 is LQKENI in the germline V gene. V was clipped by 2 bases and J by 3 bases, with 10 bases between them. CDR3 in DNA: TGTGCCAGCTCACCAGTGGGTACCGACACTGAAGCTTTCTTT. Protein product: CASSPVGTDTEAFF.

This clone was seen only once. The rearrangement links TRBV4-2 to TRBJ2-1, with 10 bases lining up with TRBD1. Germline CDR1 is LGHNA and CDR2 is YNFKEQ. The length of the CDR3 is 15 residues. V shed 3 bases, J shed 5 bases, and the junction held 4 bases outside the gene matches. Here the CDR3 reads CASSQAGTGDNEQFF. The CDR3 DNA reads TGTGCCAGCAGCCAGGCCGGGACAGGGGACAATGAGCAGTTCTTC.

This chain links TRBV11-2 with TRBJ2-3, with 9 bases aligning to TRBD2. The CDR3 totals 15 residues. The germline V gene encodes CDR1 SGHAT and CDR2 FQNNGV. V shed 4 bases, J shed 0 bases, and the junction held 2 bases outside the gene matches. The CDR3: CASSSSGGSTDTQYF. In DNA form, the CDR3 reads TGTGCCAGCAGCTCCAGCGGGGGGAGCACAGATACGCAGTATTTT.

The rearrangement links TRBV5-1 to TRBJ1-1, with D unresolved. The CDR3 is made up of 12 amino acids. V was trimmed by 0 bases and J by 11 bases, leaving 11 bases between them. The V gene's germline CDR1 is SGHRS and CDR2 YFSETQ. CDR3 nucleotide sequence: TGCGCCAGCAGCTTGGGGGAGGGCCCGGCTTTCTTT. As protein: CASSLGEGPAFF.

CDR3 sequence: CASSFSGRGNEQFF. CDR3 DNA sequence: TGTGCCAGCAGTTTTAGCGGGAGGGGAAATGAGCAGTTCTTC. V usage is TRBV5-6 and J usage is TRBJ2-1, with 11 bases fitting TRBD2. This CDR3 has 14 residues. Germline CDR1 is SGHDT and CDR2 is YYEEEE. J lost 7 bases, V lost 5 bases, and 5 bases had no gene match.

This clone showed up just a few times. The gene calls are TRBV30 and TRBJ1-2; D is undetermined. From germline, CDR1 is GTSNPN and CDR2 SVGIG (reference sequence). Trimming pared 0 bases from V and 8 bases from J, leaving 22 bases between. The CDR3 runs to 16 residues. CDR3 bases: TGTGCCTGGAGTGTTTTAGGGCAACCACTCGCCGGCGGCTACACCTTC. Its translation is CAWSVLGQPLAGGYTF. Based on the CDR3 plus reference TRBV30 and TRBJ1-2, the full variable domain is SQTIHQWPATLVQPVGSPLSLECTVEGTSNPNLYWYRQAAGRGLQLLFYSVGIGQISSEVPQNLSASRPQDRQFILSSKKLLLSDSGFYLCAWSVLGQPLAGGYTFGSGTRLTVV.